Shown below are 4 T cell receptor beta chains from a single sample sequenced in a study of blood T cell repertoires in COVID-19. Profiled with immunoSEQ multiplex PCR; TCRdb holds only in-frame clones, not every one. The sample has some 110,000 clones; 75% to 90% are singletons. Sequencing was performed on peripheral blood. These receptors all stem from a woman older than 75 with COVID-19, enrolled during active disease.

The chain is built from TRBV5-1 and TRBJ2-7; 8 bases agree with TRBD2. This CDR3 spans 15 amino acids. The V gene's germline CDR1 is SGHRS and CDR2 YFSETQ. After removal of 2 bases from V and 0 bases from J, the junction contained 4 bases not matched to a gene. In DNA, the CDR3 is TGCGCCAGCAGCTTACTAGCGGCGAGCTCCTACGAGCAGTACTTC. Translated, it gives CASSLLAASSYEQYF.

This clone was detected a few times. The rearrangement links TRBV3-1 (or the pseudogene TRBV3-2) to TRBJ2-3, with TRBD2 as a possible D gene (6 bases). V dropped 3 bases and J dropped 5 bases, with 15 bases sitting between them. The CDR3 is 15 amino acids. Per the germline V gene, CDR1 is LGHDT and CDR2 is YNNKEL (reference sequence). CDR3 nucleotides: TGTGCCAGCAGCCACCTTACCGCGGGGATAGATACGCAGTATTTT. It translates to CASSHLTAGIDTQYF.

The rearrangement links TRBV19 to TRBJ2-7, with TRBD2 identical over 7 bases. The CDR3 runs 14 residues. CDR1 is LNHDA and CDR2 is SQIVND in the germline V gene (reference sequence). Unmatched junction bases numbered 6, after V lost 7 bases and J lost 0 bases. Here the CDR3 reads CASTESGASYEQYF. The CDR3 nucleotides read TGTGCCAGTACCGAAAGCGGGGCCTCCTACGAGCAGTACTTC.

The V gene is TRBV11-1, the J gene TRBJ2-1; 9 positions agree with TRBD2. Trimming removed 3 bases from V and 0 bases from J; junction bases left unmatched: 3. The germline V gene has CDR1 SGHAT and CDR2 FQDESV (reference sequence). The CDR3 loop spans 16 amino acids. CDR3 sequence reads: CASSFFSGSSYNEQFF. The CDR3 coding sequence is TGTGCCAGCAGCTTCTTTAGCGGGAGCTCCTACAATGAGCAGTTCTTC.